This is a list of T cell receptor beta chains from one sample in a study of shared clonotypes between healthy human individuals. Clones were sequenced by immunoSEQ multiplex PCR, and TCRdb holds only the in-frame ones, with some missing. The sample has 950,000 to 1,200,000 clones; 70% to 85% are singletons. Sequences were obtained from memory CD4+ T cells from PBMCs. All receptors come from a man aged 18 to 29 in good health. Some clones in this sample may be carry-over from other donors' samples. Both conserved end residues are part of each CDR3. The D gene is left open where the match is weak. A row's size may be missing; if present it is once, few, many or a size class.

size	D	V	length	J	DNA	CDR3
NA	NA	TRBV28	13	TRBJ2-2	TGTGCCAGCAGGAGCGGGAACACCGGGGAGCTGTTTTTT	CASRSGNTGELFF
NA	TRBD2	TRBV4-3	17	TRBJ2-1	TGCGCCAGCAGCGCCCGGACTAGCGGGAGCTCCTACAATGAGCAGTTCTTC	CASSARTSGSSYNEQFF
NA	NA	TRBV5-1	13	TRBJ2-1	TGCGCCAGCAGCACCCAACTAGCAAATGAGCAGTTCTTC	CASSTQLANEQFF
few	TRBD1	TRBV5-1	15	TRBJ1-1	TGCGCCAGCAGCAAGGGACAGCCTAGGAACACTGAAGCTTTCTTT	CASSKGQPRNTEAFF
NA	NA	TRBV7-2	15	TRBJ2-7	TGTGCCAGCAGAGAAAAGGGACTGAGGATCTACGAGCAGTACTTC	CASREKGLRIYEQYF
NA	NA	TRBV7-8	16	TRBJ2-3	TGTGCCAGCAGCCCCTTTGGGGGGGCTAGCACAGATACGCAGTATTTT	CASSPFGGASTDTQYF
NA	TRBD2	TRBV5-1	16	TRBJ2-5	TGCGCCAGCAGCGCAAGGGGACTAGCGCTCCAAGAGACCCAGTACTTC	CASSARGLALQETQYF
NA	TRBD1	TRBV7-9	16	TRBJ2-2	TGTGCCAGCAGCGCCGCCCGGGACAGTTACACCGGGGAGCTGTTTTTT	CASSAARDSYTGELFF
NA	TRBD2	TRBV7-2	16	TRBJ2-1	TGTGCCAGCAGCTTAATCGGGACTAGCGCCAACAATGAGCAGTTCTTC	CASSLIGTSANNEQFF
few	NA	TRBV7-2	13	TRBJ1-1	TGTGCCAGCAGCCGGGACGACTGGACTGAAGCTTTCTTT	CASSRDDWTEAFF
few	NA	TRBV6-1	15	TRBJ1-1	TGTGCCAGCAGTCCCTGGAACCCCAGGGAACGCGAAGCTTTCTTT	CASSPWNPREREAFF
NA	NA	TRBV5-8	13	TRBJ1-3	TGTGCCAGCAGCCAGGGGCTCAGAAACACCATATATTTT	CASSQGLRNTIYF
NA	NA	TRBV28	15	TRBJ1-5	TGTGCCAGCCAGAGGAGGGGTAGGGACAATCAGCCCCAGCATTTT	CASQRRGRDNQPQHF
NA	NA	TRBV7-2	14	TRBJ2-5	TGTGCCAGCAGCTTAGAACGGTGGGAAGAGACCCAGTACTTC	CASSLERWEETQYF
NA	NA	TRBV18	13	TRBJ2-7	TGTGCCAGCTCACCTAGCGGCGGGTCCGAGCAGTACTTC	CASSPSGGSEQYF
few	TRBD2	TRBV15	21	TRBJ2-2	TGTGCCACCAGCACCCCCCTCCCGGGTAGCGGGAGGGCCTTTAACTCCGGGGAGCTGTTTTTT	CATSTPLPGSGRAFNSGELFF
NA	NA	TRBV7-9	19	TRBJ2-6	TGTGCCAGCAGCCCGCGAGGGACGGGCTTTGAGGCTGGGGCCAACGTCCTGACTTTC	CASSPRGTGFEAGANVLTF
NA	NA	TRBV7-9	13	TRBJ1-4	TGTGCCAGCAGCATCCGGACCGGCGAAAAACTGTTTTTT	CASSIRTGEKLFF
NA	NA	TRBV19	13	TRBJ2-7	TGTGCCAGTTCTAGGGACCCAAACTACGAGCAGTACTTC	CASSRDPNYEQYF
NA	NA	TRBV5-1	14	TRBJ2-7	TGCGCCAGCAGCTTGGAAAGGGGCTCCTACGAGCAGTACTTC	CASSLERGSYEQYF
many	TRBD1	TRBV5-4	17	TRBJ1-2	TGTGCCAGCAGCTCACCAGGGGGGGCTATGAGGGACTATGGCTACACCTTC	CASSSPGGAMRDYGYTF
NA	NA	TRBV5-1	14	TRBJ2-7	TGCGCCAGCAGCTTGGAGGGGCTCCCGGGGGAGCAGTACTTC	CASSLEGLPGEQYF
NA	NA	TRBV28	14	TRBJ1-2	TGTGCCAGCAGTTTATTCGGTGCCGGGTATGGCTACACCTTC	CASSLFGAGYGYTF
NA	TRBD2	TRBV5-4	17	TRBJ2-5	TGTGCCAGCAGCCCCGGCCCGGGACTAGTGGGCCAAGAGACCCAGTACTTC	CASSPGPGLVGQETQYF
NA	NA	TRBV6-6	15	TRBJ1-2	TGTGCCAGCAGTTACGGCCCGGGCTTTATCTATGGCTACACCTTC	CASSYGPGFIYGYTF
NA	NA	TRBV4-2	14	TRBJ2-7	TGTGCCAGCAGCCTGGACAGAGGAAACTACGAGCAGTACTTC	CASSLDRGNYEQYF
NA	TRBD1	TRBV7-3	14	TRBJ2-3	TGTGCCAGCAGCCAAGGGGGCAGGTCAGATACGCAGTATTTT	CASSQGGRSDTQYF